The T cell receptor (beta chain) described here comes from a study of glioma-infiltrating T cells after dendritic cell vaccination. Isocitrate dehydrogenase mutation was absent in all glioblastoma patients. Trimming took 5 bases from V and 6 from J; bases not matched to a gene: 4. The CDR3 has 13 amino acids. Germline V gene sequence: CDR1 SEHNR, CDR2 FQNEAQ (reference sequence). This clone came up a few times. Its antigen is not identified. Repertoires were generated with immunoSEQ multiplex PCR, while TCRdb's copy carries only in-frame clones and drops some. The sample shows about 100,000 clones, about 80% of them seen only once. Study conclusions and caveats: No direct clonality-survival link was found; a diverse polyclonal response may matter.

J is TRBJ1-2 and V is TRBV7-9; 9 bases match TRBD1. This receptor was obtained from a human donor with glioblastoma. The sequenced sample was blood, obtained before dendritic cell vaccination. Here the CDR3 DNA reads TGTGCCAGCAGCCCCGGGACAGGGAATGGCTACACCTTC. Protein product: CASSPGTGNGYTF.